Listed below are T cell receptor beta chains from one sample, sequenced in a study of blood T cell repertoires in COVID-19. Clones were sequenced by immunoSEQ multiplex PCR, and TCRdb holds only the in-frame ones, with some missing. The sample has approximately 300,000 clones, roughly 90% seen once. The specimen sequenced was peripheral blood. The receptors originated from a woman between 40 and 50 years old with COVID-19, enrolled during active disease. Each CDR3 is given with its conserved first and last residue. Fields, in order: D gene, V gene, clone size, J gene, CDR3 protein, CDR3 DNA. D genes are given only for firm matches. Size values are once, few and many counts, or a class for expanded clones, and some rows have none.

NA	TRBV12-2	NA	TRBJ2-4	CASRLGVQFSSVKNIQYF	TGTGCAAGTCGCTTAGGGGTACAGTTCTCTAGCGTCAAAAACATTCAGTACTTC
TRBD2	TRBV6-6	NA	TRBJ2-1	CASSYFRREAYNEQFF	TGTGCCAGCAGTTACTTCAGGCGGGAGGCTTACAATGAGCAGTTCTTC
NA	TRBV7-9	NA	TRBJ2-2	CASSLDSLAFTGELFF	TGTGCCAGCAGCCTAGACTCCCTAGCGTTCACCGGGGAGCTGTTTTTT
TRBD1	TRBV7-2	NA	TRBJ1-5	CASSSSTGAHQPQHF	TGTGCCAGCAGCTCCTCGACAGGGGCCCATCAGCCCCAGCATTTT
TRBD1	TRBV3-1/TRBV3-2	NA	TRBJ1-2	CASSRDRVGGYTF	TGTGCCAGCAGCCGTGACAGGGTCGGTGGCTACACCTTC
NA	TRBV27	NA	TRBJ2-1	CASSLWRQGGNEQFF	TGTGCCAGCAGTTTATGGCGTCAGGGGGGCAATGAGCAGTTCTTC
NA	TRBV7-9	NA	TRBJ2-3	CASSSERQGTRTDTQYF	TGTGCCAGCAGCTCCGAACGGCAGGGAACACGCACAGATACGCAGTATTTT
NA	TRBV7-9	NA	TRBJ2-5	CASSLLAGQETQYF	TGTGCCAGCAGCTTACTGGCAGGCCAAGAGACCCAGTACTTC
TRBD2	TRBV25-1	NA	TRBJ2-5	CASSEFGASGGTQETQYF	TGTGCCAGCAGTGAATTTGGGGCTAGCGGGGGGACCCAAGAGACCCAGTACTTC
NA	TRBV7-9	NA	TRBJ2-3	CASSLAPVTYTDTQYF	TGTGCCAGCAGCTTAGCTCCGGTCACCTACACAGATACGCAGTATTTT
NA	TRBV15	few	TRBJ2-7	CATSRETGSGYEQYF	TGTGCCACCAGCAGAGAAACAGGGAGTGGCTACGAGCAGTACTTC
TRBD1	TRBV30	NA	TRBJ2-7	CAWSVGQGGLYEQYF	TGTGCCTGGAGTGTAGGACAGGGTGGGCTCTACGAGCAGTACTTC
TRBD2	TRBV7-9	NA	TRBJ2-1	CASSLRTSGSINEQFF	TGTGCCAGCAGCCTCCGGACTAGCGGGAGTATAAATGAGCAGTTCTTC
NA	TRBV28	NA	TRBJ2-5	CASNQQVRETQYF	TGTGCCAGCAACCAACAGGTCCGGGAGACCCAGTACTTC
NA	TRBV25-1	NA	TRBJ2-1	CASSDLSLSGEQFF	TGTGCCAGCAGTGACCTCAGCCTCTCGGGGGAGCAGTTCTTC
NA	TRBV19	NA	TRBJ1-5	CASSIDRRGSSNQPQHF	TGTGCCAGTAGTATAGATCGTAGGGGAAGTAGCAATCAGCCCCAGCATTTT
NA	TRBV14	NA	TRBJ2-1	CASSYETYNEQFF	TGTGCCAGCAGTTACGAGACCTACAATGAGCAGTTCTTC
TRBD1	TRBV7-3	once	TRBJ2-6	CASSFLPATGSEGANVLTF	TGTGCCAGCAGCTTTCTTCCTGCGACAGGGTCGGAAGGGGCCAACGTCCTGACTTTC
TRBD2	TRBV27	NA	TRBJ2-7	CASSLGLAASYEQYF	TGTGCCAGCAGCCTCGGACTAGCGGCTTCCTACGAGCAGTACTTC
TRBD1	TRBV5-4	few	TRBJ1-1	CASSLSTGRTEAFF	TGTGCCAGCAGCTTATCGACAGGGAGGACTGAAGCTTTCTTT
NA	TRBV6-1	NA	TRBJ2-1	CASSDRYNEQFF	TGTGCCAGCAGTGACAGATACAATGAGCAGTTCTTC
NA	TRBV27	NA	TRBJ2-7	CASSLLAGPDYEQYF	TGTGCCAGCAGTTTATTGGCAGGGCCGGACTACGAGCAGTACTTC
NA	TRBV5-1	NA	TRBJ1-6	CASSNTQGRNNSPLHF	TGCGCCAGCAGCAATACCCAGGGGCGGAATAATTCACCCCTCCACTTT
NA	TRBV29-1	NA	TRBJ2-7	CSVELGPYEQYF	TGCAGCGTTGAGCTAGGTCCCTACGAGCAGTACTTC
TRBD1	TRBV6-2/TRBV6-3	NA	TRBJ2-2	CASSLDRSGTGVTGELFF	TGTGCCAGCAGTTTGGACCGCTCCGGGACAGGGGTAACCGGGGAGCTGTTTTTT
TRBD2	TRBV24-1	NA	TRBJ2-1	CATSDSIPGLAGYNEQFF	TGTGCCACCAGTGATTCCATACCGGGACTAGCGGGGTACAATGAGCAGTTCTTC
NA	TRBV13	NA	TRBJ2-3	CASSFRTPPTDTQYF	TGTGCCAGCAGCTTTAGGACACCTCCCACAGATACGCAGTATTTT
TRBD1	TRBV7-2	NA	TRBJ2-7	CASSGTGGYEQYF	TGTGCCAGCAGCGGGACAGGGGGCTACGAGCAGTACTTC
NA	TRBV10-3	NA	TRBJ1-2	CAIQSGGSNYGYTF	TGTGCCATCCAGAGTGGAGGCTCTAACTATGGCTACACCTTC
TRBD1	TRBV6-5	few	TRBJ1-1	CASSSGTGSEAFF	TGTGCCAGCAGTTCCGGGACAGGGAGTGAAGCTTTCTTT
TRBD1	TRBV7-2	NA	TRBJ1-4	CASSSGTGVEKLFF	TGTGCCAGCAGCTCCGGGACAGGGGTAGAAAAACTGTTTTTT
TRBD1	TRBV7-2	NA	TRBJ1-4	CASSPGTGDEKLFF	TGTGCCAGCAGCCCCGGGACAGGGGACGAAAAACTGTTTTTT
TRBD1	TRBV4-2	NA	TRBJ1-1	CASSPTDRGNTEAFF	TGTGCCAGCAGCCCCACGGACAGGGGGAACACTGAAGCTTTCTTT
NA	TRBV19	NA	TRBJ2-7	CASSIDRTRRQQYF	TGTGCCAGTAGTATAGATCGGACGCGGAGGCAGCAGTACTTC
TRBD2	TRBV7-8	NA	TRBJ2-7	CASSSPKRGFYEQYF	TGTGCCAGCAGCTCACCAAAGCGGGGCTTCTACGAGCAGTACTTC
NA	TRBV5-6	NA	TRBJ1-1	CASSRINEAFF	TGTGCCAGCAGTCGTATAAATGAAGCTTTCTTT
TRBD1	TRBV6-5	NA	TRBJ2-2	CAPGDRECGTGELFF	TGTGCCCCGGGTGACAGGGAGTGTGGCACCGGGGAGCTGTTTTTT
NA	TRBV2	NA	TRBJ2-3	CASRATGKGGTDTQYF	TGTGCCAGCAGGGCAACAGGGAAAGGGGGCACAGATACGCAGTATTTT
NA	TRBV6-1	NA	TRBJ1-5	CASSDRGFQDQPQHF	TGTGCCAGCAGTGATAGGGGGTTTCAAGATCAGCCCCAGCATTTT
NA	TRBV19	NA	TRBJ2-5	CASSVRRYQETQYF	TGTGCCAGTAGTGTCCGGCGGTACCAAGAGACCCAGTACTTC
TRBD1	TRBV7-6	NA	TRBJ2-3	CASSLAPAGGLDTQYF	TGTGCCAGCAGCTTAGCGCCGGCAGGGGGTTTGGATACGCAGTATTTT
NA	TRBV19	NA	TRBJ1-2	CASSIAKDGSYGYTF	TGTGCCAGTAGTATAGCCAAGGACGGGAGCTATGGCTACACCTTC
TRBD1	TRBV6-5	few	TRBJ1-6	CASSQQGVGSPLHF	TGTGCCAGCAGCCAACAGGGGGTCGGTTCACCCCTCCACTTT
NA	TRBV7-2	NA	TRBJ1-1	CASSLAQGGAEAFF	TGTGCCAGCAGCTTAGCGCAGGGTGGTGCTGAAGCTTTCTTT
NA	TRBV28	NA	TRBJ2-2	CASTERRGESGELFF	TGTGCCAGCACCGAACGCCGGGGTGAATCCGGGGAGCTGTTTTTT
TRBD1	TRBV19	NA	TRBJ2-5	CASSIALTGQLFQETQYF	TGTGCCAGTAGTATAGCTCTGACGGGACAGCTTTTCCAAGAGACCCAGTACTTC
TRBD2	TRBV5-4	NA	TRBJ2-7	CASSLVPGLGAYEQYF	TGTGCCAGCAGCTTGGTTCCGGGACTAGGCGCCTACGAGCAGTACTTC
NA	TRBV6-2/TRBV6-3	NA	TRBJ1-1	CASSYLDSTEAFF	TGTGCCAGCAGTTACCTGGACAGCACTGAAGCTTTCTTT
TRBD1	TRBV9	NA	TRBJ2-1	CASSVDPLTGQGAYEQFF	TGTGCCAGCAGCGTAGACCCCCTTACGGGACAGGGGGCTTATGAGCAGTTCTTC
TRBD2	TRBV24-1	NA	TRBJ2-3	CATAPSGGETDTQYF	TGTGCCACCGCGCCTAGCGGAGGGGAAACAGATACGCAGTATTTT
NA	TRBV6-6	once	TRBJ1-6	CASSLSGRRTTNSPLHF	TGTGCCAGCAGTCTAAGCGGACGGAGAACTACCAATTCACCCCTCCACTTT
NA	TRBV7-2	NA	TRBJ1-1	CASSLNRDTEAFF	TGTGCCAGCAGCCTCAACAGAGACACTGAAGCTTTCTTT
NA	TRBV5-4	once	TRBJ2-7	CASSPGHGYEQYF	TGTGCCAGCAGCCCTGGACATGGCTACGAGCAGTACTTC
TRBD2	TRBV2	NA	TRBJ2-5	CASSPIRLAGVRGQETQYF	TGTGCCAGCAGTCCCATAAGACTAGCGGGGGTCCGTGGGCAAGAGACCCAGTACTTC
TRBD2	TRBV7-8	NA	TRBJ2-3	CASSHIRLAGAVPTDTQYF	TGTGCCAGCAGCCATATACGACTAGCGGGAGCTGTTCCCACAGATACGCAGTATTTT
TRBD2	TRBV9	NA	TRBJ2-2	CASSLSGSGPGELFF	TGTGCCAGCAGCCTTAGCGGGAGCGGGCCCGGGGAGCTGTTTTTT
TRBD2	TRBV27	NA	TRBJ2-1	CASRVLSSGANEQFF	TGTGCCAGCAGGGTCCTCTCTAGCGGGGCCAATGAGCAGTTCTTC
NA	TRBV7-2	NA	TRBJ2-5	CASSLGNLQGQETQYF	TGTGCCAGCAGCTTAGGAAACCTCCAGGGGCAAGAGACCCAGTACTTC
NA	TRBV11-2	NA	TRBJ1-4	CASSLAPDSSTNEKLFF	TGTGCCAGCAGCTTAGCCCCGGACAGTTCAACTAATGAAAAACTGTTTTTT
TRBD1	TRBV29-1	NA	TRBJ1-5	CSVTGTGGRNQPQHF	TGCAGCGTTACCGGGACAGGGGGCCGCAATCAGCCCCAGCATTTT